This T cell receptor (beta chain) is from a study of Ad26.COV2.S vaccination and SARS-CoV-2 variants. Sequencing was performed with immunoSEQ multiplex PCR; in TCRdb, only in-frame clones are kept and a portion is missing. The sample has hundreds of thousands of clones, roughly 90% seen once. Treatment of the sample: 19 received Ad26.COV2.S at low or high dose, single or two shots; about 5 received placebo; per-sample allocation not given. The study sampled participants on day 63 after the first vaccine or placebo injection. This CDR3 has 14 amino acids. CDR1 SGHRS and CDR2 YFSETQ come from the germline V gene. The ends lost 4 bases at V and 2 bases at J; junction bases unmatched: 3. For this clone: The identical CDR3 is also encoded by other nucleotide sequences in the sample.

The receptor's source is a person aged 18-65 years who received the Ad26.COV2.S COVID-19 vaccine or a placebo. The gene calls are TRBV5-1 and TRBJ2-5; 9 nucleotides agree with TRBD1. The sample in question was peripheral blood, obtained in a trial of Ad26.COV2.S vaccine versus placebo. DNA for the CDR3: TGCGCCAGCAGCCCGGACAGGGGACAAGAGACCCAGTACTTC. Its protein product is CASSPDRGQETQYF. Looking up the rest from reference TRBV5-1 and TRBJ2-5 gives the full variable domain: KAGVTQTPRYLIKTRGQQVTLSCSPISGHRSVSWYQQTPGQGLQFLFEYFSETQRNKGNFPGRFSGRQFSNSRSEMNVSTLELGDSALYLCASSPDRGQETQYFGPGTRLLVL.